The clone carrying this TCR beta chain is classed as medium-sized (0.01 to 0.1%). No antigen is known for it. TCRdb reprocessed the reads with MiXCR, giving one entry per CDR3 protein. Among roughly 2,600 distinct CDR3 sequences, under 30% were seen once, and the ten largest hold 8.7%. This sample was included in a study of lung T cells in sarcoidosis with Löfgren's syndrome. Germline V gene lookup returns CDR1 LNHNV and CDR2 YYDKDF (reference sequence). V was clipped by 1 base and J by 6 bases, with 17 bases between them. The CDR3 length is 16 residues. Points from the study as a whole: The most expanded V genes in Löfgren's patients were reportedly TRAV12-1 and TRBV2. Multiple Löfgren's syndrome patients reportedly shared TRAV12-1 and TRBV2 CDR3 motifs, suggesting public CD4+ TCRs. In alpha-beta pairs, TRAV12-1 favored TRBV2, and their CDR3s were homologous.

The sequenced material came from CD4+ T cells from PBMCs. The chain employs TRBV15 and TRBJ2-3, with D unresolved. The sequence was collected from a human donor with sarcoidosis (Löfgren's syndrome or another form), or a control subject (not recorded which). The CDR3 is CATSRGLLTASDTQYF. As DNA, the CDR3 is TGTGCCACCAGCAGAGGTCTATTGACCGCCTCGGATACGCAGTATTTT.